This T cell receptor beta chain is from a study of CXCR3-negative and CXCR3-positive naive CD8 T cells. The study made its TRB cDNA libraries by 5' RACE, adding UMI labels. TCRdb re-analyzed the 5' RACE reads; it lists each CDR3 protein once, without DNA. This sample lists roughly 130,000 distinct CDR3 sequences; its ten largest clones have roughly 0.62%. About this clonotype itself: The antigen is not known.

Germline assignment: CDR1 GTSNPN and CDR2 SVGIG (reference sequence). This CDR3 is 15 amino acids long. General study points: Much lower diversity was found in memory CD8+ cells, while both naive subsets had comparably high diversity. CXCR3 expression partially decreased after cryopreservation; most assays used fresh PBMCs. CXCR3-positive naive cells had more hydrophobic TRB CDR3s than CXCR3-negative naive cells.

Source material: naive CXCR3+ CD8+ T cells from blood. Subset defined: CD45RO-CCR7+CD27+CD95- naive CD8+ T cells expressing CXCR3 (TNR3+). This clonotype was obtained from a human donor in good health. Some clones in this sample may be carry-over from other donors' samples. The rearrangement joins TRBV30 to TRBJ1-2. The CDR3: CACPTTRGALYGYTF.